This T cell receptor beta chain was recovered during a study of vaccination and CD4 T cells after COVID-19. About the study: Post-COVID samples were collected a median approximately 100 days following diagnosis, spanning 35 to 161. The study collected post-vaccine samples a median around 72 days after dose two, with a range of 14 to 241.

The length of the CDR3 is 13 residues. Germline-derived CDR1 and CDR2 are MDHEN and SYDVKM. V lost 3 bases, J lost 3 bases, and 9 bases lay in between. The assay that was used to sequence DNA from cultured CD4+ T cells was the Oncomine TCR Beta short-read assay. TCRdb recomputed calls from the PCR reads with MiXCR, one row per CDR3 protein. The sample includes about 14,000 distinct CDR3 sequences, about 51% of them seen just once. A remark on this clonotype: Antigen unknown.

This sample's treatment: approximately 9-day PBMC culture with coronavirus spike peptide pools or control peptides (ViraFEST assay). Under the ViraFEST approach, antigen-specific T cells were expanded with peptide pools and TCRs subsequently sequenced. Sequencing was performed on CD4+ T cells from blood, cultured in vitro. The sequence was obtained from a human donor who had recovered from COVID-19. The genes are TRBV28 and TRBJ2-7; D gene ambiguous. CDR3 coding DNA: TGTGCCAGCAGTTTGGGCGGAAACTACGAGCAGTACTTC. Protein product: CASSLGGNYEQYF.